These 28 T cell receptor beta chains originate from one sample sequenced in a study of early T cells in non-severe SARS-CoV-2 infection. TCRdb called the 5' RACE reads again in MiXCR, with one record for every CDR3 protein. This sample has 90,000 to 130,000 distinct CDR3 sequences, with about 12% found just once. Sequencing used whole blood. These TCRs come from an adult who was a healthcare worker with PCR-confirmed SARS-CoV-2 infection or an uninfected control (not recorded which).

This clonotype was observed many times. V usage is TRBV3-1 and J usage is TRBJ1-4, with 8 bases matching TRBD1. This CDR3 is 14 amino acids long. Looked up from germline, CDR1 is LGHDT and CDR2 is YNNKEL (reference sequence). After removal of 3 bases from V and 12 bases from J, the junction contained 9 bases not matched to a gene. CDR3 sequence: CASSHIQGAAELFF. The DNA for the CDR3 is TGTGCCAGCAGCCATATCCAGGGGGCCGCGGAACTGTTTTTT.

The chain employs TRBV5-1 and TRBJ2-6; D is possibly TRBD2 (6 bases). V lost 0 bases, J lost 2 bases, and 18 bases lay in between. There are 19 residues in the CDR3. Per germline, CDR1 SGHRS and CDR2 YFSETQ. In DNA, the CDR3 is TGCGCCAGCAGCTTGGCCGGGGGTATAGGGCCTCCTGGGGCCAACGTCCTGACTTTC. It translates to CASSLAGGIGPPGANVLTF.

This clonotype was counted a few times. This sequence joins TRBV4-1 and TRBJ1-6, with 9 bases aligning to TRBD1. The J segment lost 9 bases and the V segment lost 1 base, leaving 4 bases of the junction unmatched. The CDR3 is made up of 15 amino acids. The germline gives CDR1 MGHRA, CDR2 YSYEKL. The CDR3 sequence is CASSQGDRESSPLHF. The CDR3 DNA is TGCGCCAGCAGCCAAGGGGACAGGGAAAGTTCACCCCTCCACTTT.

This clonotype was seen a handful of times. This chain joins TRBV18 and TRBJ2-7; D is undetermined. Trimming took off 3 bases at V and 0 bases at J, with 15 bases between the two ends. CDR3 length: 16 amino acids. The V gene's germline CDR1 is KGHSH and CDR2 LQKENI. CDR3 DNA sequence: TGTGCCAGCTCACCGCGAGCAGACCCCCTCTCCTACGAGCAGTACTTC. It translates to CASSPRADPLSYEQYF.

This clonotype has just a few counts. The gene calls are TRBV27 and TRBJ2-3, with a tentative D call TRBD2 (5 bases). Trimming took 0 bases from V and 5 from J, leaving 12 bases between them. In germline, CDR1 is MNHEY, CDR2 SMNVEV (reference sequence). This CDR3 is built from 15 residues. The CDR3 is CASSLSGGGRDTQYF. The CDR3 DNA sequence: TGTGCCAGCAGTTTATCTGGAGGTGGTCGAGATACGCAGTATTTT.

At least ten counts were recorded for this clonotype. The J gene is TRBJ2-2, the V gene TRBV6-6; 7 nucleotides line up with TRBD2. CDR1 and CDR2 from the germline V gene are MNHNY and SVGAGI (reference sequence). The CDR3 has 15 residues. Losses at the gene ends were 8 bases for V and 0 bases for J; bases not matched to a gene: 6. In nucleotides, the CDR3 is TGTGCCAGCTCATACGGGGGGACGAACACCGGGGAGCTGTTTTTT. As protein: CASSYGGTNTGELFF.

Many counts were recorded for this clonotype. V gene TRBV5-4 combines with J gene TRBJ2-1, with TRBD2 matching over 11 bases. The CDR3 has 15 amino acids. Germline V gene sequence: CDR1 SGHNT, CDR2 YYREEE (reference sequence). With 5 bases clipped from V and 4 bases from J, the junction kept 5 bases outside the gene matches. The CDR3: CASRSGTSGYNEQFF. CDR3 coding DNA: TGTGCCAGCAGATCCGGGACTAGCGGATACAATGAGCAGTTCTTC.

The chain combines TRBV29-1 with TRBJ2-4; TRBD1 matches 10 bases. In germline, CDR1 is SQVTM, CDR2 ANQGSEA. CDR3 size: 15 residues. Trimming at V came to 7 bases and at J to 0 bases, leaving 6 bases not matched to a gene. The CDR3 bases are TGCAGCGCTGGGGACAGGGGTCTAGCCAAAAACATTCAGTACTTC. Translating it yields CSAGDRGLAKNIQYF.

CDR3 DNA sequence: TGTGCCAGTAGTCCCAAAGGAGTAACCGGGGCCAACGTCCTGACTTTC. It yields the protein CASSPKGVTGANVLTF. The V gene is TRBV19, the J gene TRBJ2-6; D remains unclear. The CDR3 extends over 16 amino acids. The germline V gene has CDR1 LNHDA and CDR2 SQIVND (reference sequence). V was pared by 5 bases and J by 4 bases, with 15 bases between.

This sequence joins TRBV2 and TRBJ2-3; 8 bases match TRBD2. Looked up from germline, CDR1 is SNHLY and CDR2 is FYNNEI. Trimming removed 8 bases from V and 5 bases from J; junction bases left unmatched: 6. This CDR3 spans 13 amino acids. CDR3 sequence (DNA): TGTGCCAGCGTTAACCTAGCGGGAGATACGCAGTATTTT. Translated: CASVNLAGDTQYF. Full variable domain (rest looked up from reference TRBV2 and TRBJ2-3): EPEVTQTPSHQVTQMGQEVILRCVPISNHLYFYWYRQILGQKVEFLVSFYNNEISEKSEIFDDQFSVERPDGSNFTLKIRSTKLEDSAMYFCASVNLAGDTQYFGPGTRLTVL.

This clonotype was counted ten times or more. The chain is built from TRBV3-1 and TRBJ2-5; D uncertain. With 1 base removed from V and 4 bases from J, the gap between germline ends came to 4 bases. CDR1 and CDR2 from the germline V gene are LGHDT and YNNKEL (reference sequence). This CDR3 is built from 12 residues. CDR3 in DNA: TGTGCCAGCAGCCAAGGAGGAGAGACCCAGTACTTC. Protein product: CASSQGGETQYF.

DNA for the CDR3: TGCAGTGCTCAACAGCGGGGGGCGAACACCGGGGAGCTGTTTTTT. This translates into CSAQQRGANTGELFF. This chain connects TRBV20-1 to TRBJ2-2, with 9 positions matching TRBD2. Germline V CDR1 and CDR2: DFQATT, SNEGSKA (reference sequence). V gave up 5 bases and J gave up 0 bases; unmatched junction bases: 4. The CDR3 contains 15 residues.

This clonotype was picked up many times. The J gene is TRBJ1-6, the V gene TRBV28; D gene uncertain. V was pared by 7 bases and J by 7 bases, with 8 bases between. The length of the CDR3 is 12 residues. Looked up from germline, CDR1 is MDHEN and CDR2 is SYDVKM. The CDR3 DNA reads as TGTGCCAGCACTGACGGGAATTCACCCCTCCACTTT. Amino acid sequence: CASTDGNSPLHF.

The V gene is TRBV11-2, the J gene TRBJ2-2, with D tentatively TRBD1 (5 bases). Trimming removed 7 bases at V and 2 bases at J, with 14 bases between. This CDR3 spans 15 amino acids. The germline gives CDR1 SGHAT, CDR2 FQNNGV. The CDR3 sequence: CASKGQRPNTGELFF. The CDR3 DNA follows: TGTGCCAGCAAGGGGCAGCGACCCAACACCGGGGAGCTGTTTTTT.

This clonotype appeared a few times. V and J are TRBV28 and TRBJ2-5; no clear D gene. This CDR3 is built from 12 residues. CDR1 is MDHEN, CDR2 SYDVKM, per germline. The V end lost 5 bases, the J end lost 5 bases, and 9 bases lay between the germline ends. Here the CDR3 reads CASSTILETQYF. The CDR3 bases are TGTGCCAGCAGTACAATACTGGAGACCCAGTACTTC.

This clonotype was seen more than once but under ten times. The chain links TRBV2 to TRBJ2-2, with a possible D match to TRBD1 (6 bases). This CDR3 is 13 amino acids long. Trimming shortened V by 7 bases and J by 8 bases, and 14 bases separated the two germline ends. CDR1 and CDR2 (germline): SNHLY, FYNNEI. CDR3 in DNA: TGTGCCAGCAAACAGGGTGGTGTAGGGGAGCTGTTTTTT. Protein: CASKQGGVGELFF.

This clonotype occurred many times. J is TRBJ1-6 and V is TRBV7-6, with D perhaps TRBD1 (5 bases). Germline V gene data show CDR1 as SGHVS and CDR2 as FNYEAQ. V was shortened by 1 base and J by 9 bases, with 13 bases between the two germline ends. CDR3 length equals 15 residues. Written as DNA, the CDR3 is TGTGCCAGCAGCTTAGATGGTCAGGGAGGTTCACCCCTCCACTTT. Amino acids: CASSLDGQGGSPLHF.

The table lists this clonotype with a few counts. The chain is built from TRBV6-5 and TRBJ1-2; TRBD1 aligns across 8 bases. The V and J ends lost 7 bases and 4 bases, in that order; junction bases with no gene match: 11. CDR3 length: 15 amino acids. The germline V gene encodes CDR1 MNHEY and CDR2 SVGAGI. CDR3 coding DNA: TGTGCCAGCACCCCCGGGGACAGGAAAAGCTATGGCTACACCTTC. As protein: CASTPGDRKSYGYTF.

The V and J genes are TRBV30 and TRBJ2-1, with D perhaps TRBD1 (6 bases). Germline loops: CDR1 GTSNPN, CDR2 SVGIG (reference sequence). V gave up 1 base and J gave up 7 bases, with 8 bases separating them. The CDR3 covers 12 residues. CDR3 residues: CAWSGGPNEQFF. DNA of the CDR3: TGTGCCTGGAGTGGGGGGCCGAATGAGCAGTTCTTC.

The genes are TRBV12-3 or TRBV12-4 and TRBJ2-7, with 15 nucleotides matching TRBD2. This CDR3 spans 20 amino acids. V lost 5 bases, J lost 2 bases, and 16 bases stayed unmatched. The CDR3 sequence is CASSLSSPGLAGGRTYEQYF. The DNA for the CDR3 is TGTGCCAGCAGTCTTTCCAGCCCGGGACTAGCGGGGGGTAGGACCTACGAGCAGTACTTC.

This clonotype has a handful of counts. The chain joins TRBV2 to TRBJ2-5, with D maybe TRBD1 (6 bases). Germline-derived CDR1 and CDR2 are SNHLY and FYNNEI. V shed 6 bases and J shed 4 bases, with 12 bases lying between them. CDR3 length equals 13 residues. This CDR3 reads CASSTGFAETQYF. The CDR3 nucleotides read TGTGCCAGCAGCACAGGGTTTGCAGAGACCCAGTACTTC.

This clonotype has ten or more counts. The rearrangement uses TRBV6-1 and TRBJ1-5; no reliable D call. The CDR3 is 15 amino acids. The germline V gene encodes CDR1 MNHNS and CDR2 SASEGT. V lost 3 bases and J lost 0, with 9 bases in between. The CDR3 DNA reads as TGTGCCAGCAGTGAGGGAACGCATAGCAATCAGCCCCAGCATTTT. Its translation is CASSEGTHSNQPQHF.

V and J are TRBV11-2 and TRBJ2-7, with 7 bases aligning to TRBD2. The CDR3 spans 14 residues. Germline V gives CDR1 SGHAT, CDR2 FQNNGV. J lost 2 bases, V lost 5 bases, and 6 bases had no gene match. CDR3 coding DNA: TGTGCCAGCAGCCACCGGGACTACACCTACGAGCAGTACTTC. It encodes CASSHRDYTYEQYF. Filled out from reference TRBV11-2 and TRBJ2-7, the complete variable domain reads EAGVAQSPRYKIIEKRQSVAFWCNPISGHATLYWYQQILGQGPKLLIQFQNNGVVDDSQLPKDRFSAERLKGVDSTLKIQPAKLEDSAVYLCASSHRDYTYEQYFGPGTRLTVT.

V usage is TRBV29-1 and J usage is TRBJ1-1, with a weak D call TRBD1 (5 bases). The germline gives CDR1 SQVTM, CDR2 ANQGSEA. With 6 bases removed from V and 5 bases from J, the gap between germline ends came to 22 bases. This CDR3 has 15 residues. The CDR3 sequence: CSVFRVGGEGTEAFF. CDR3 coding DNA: TGCAGCGTCTTTAGGGTAGGAGGGGAGGGGACTGAAGCTTTCTTT. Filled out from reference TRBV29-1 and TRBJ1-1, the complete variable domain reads SAVISQKPSRDICQRGTSLTIQCQVDSQVTMMFWYRQQPGQSLTLIATANQGSEATYESGFVIDKFPISRPNLTFSTLTVSNMSPEDSSIYLCSVFRVGGEGTEAFFGQGTRLTVV.

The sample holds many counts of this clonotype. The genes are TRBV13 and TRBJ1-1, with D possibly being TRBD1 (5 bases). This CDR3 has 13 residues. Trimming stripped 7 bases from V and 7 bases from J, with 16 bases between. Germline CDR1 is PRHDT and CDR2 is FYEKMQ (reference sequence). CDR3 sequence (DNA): TGTGCCAGCATCCAAACCACAGGATTTGAAGCTTTCTTT. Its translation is CASIQTTGFEAFF.

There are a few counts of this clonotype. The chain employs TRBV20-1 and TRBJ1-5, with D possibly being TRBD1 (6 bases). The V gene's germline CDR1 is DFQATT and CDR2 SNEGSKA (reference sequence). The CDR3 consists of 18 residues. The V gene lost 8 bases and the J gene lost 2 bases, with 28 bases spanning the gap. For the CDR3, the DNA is TGCAGTTCCCCCGGGGAAGGCGTGGGGGGGCTAGGCAATCAGCCCCAGCATTTT. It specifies CSSPGEGVGGLGNQPQHF.

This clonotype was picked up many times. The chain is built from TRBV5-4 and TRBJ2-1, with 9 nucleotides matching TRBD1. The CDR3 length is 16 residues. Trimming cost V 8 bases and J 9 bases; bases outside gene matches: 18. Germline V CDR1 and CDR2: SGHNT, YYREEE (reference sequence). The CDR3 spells CASHETPGQGYSEQFF. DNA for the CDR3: TGTGCCAGTCACGAAACTCCGGGACAGGGTTATAGTGAGCAGTTCTTC.

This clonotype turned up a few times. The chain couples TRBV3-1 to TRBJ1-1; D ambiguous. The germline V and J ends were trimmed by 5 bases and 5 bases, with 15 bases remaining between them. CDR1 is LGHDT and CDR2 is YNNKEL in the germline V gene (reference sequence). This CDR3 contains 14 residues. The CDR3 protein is CASSYRGEGTEAFF. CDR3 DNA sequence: TGTGCCAGCAGCTACCGCGGGGAAGGGACTGAAGCTTTCTTT.